The 26 T cell receptor beta chains below come from one sample, sequenced in a study of T cell clusters in autoimmune cytopenias. One tube held mixed TRB-A and TRB-B primer pools for touch-down PCR. TCRdb reprocessed the multiplex PCR reads and stores each CDR3 protein as one record, lacking DNA. The table lists several thousand distinct CDR3 sequences. TRB was amplified from about 270 ng of peripheral blood genomic DNA per sample. Sequenced material: peripheral blood. These receptors all come from a human donor with an autoimmune cytopenia or autoimmune hepatitis (not recorded which).

The V call is TRBV6-5, the J call TRBJ2-3; TCRdb's D gene call, TRBD1, goes unchecked for lack of DNA. The CDR3 consists of 14 residues. CDR1 and CDR2 (germline): MNHEY, SVGAGI. CDR3 sequence reads: CASRGQGGTDTQYF.

The chain employs TRBV6-5 and TRBJ1-2; TCRdb proposes TRBD1, but this gene call is untestable without DNA. The CDR3 has 16 residues. Germline V lookup: CDR1 MNHEY, CDR2 SVGAGI. This CDR3 is CASSKQGAGANYGYTF.

The rearrangement uses TRBV5-6 and TRBJ1-5. Germline assignment: CDR1 SGHDT and CDR2 YYEEEE. The CDR3 has 15 amino acids. The CDR3 loop reads CASSSGPYSNQPQHF.

This rearrangement joins TRBV12-3 or TRBV12-4 to TRBJ2-5; the TRBD2 assignment by TCRdb is unverifiable without DNA. CDR3 size: 16 residues. CDR3 amino acids: CASSKTSGGPWETQYF.

This clonotype is classed as medium-sized (0.01 to 0.1%) by frequency. The chain employs TRBV18 and TRBJ2-5; TCRdb proposes TRBD2, but this gene call is untestable without DNA. Per the germline V gene, CDR1 is KGHSH and CDR2 is LQKENI. The CDR3 extends over 15 amino acids. The CDR3 is CASSPLTGPKETQYF.

The chain uses TRBV10-3 and TRBJ2-7; TCRdb outputs TRBD1, but without DNA this stays unchecked. The germline V gene has CDR1 ENHRY and CDR2 SYGVKD. This CDR3 is 16 amino acids long. The CDR3 sequence: CAISDPSGTGSHEQYF.

By frequency, this clonotype is medium-sized (0.01 to 0.1%). The V gene is TRBV12-3 or TRBV12-4, the J gene TRBJ2-6; checking the TCRdb D call of TRBD2 is not possible without DNA. CDR3 length equals 15 residues. The CDR3: CASSMRGSGANVLTF.

This clonotype registers medium-sized by frequency. This chain connects TRBV27 to TRBJ2-3. The CDR3 spans 12 residues. Germline V gives CDR1 MNHEY, CDR2 SMNVEV (reference sequence). The CDR3 region is CASSLDLDTQYF.

This clonotype counts as medium-sized by frequency. The chain links TRBV27 to TRBJ1-2; with no DNA, the TCRdb D assignment of TRBD1 cannot be verified. The germline V gene has CDR1 MNHEY and CDR2 SMNVEV (reference sequence). This CDR3 has 17 residues. The CDR3 here is CASSPSGTGIPTYGYTF.

V is TRBV29-1 and J is TRBJ2-1; TCRdb names TRBD2, which stays unverified in the absence of DNA. The CDR3 runs 11 residues. CDR1 SQVTM and CDR2 ANQGSEA come from the germline V gene. This chain's CDR3 is CSGTSGGFEFF.

This chain joins TRBV6-5 and TRBJ2-3; TCRdb indicates TRBD2, and absent DNA this call remains unverified. Germline V gene lookup returns CDR1 MNHEY and CDR2 SVGAGI. The CDR3 has 16 residues. The CDR3 here is CASSPVGGAITDTQYF.

In terms of frequency, this clonotype is medium-sized. The chain employs TRBV30 and TRBJ2-5; TCRdb gives TRBD2 as the D gene, but with no DNA this cannot be confirmed. There are 12 residues in the CDR3. Germline CDR1 is GTSNPN and CDR2 is SVGIG (reference sequence). CDR3 sequence reads: CAWKSGGRTQYF.

This rearrangement joins TRBV20-1 to TRBJ2-3; the TCRdb call, TRBD1, lacks DNA for checking. This CDR3 comprises 13 residues. The V gene's germline CDR1 is DFQATT and CDR2 SNEGSKA (reference sequence). This CDR3 reads CSARSGGVDTQYF.

By frequency, this clonotype is medium-sized. The CDR3 region is CASSPPIRGGSDTQYF. The chain recombines TRBV6-5 with TRBJ2-3; TCRdb picks TRBD2, but there is no DNA to check that call. CDR1 and CDR2 (germline): MNHEY, SVGAGI. The CDR3 extends over 16 amino acids.

Judged by frequency, this clonotype is medium-sized. The chain recombines TRBV29-1 with TRBJ2-2; TCRdb's D call, TRBD1, is unchecked because there is no DNA. Germline V gene data show CDR1 as SQVTM and CDR2 as ANQGSEA. The CDR3 extends over 15 amino acids. CDR3 sequence: CSVEGGTRDTGELFF.

Its frequency marks this clonotype as medium-sized. This rearrangement joins TRBV15 to TRBJ2-5; TCRdb indicates TRBD1, and absent DNA this call remains unverified. There are 13 residues in the CDR3. The V gene's germline CDR1 is LNHNV and CDR2 YYDKDF (reference sequence). CDR3 amino acids: CATSPGYQETQYF.

V usage is TRBV5-1 and J usage is TRBJ2-3; the D gene TCRdb calls, TRBD2, cannot be checked with no DNA. This CDR3 spans 16 amino acids. Germline assignment: CDR1 SGHRS and CDR2 YFSETQ. The CDR3 reads CASSLGLAGSTDTQYF.

This clonotype counts as medium-sized by frequency. The genes are TRBV6-5 and TRBJ2-6; TCRdb lists TRBD1, though no DNA is available to test this call. The germline CDR1 and CDR2 sequences are MNHEY and SVGAGI. This CDR3 region has 16 residues. The CDR3 is CASSGTVQAGANVLTF.

V usage is TRBV4-2 and J usage is TRBJ2-3; the D call from TCRdb, TRBD2, cannot be confirmed without DNA. CDR1 is LGHNA, CDR2 YNFKEQ, per germline. This CDR3 contains 17 residues. The CDR3 loop reads CASSQVASAFLTDTQYF.

This clonotype is called medium-sized based on its frequency. The chain links TRBV5-5 to TRBJ2-2; TCRdb's D call, TRBD1, is unchecked because there is no DNA. CDR1 is SGHKS, CDR2 YYEKEE, per germline (reference sequence). The CDR3 sequence is 16 residues long. The CDR3 spells CASSSAPPGNTGELFF.

The V gene is TRBV5-5, the J gene TRBJ2-7. Germline lookup yields CDR1 SGHKS and CDR2 YYEKEE (reference sequence). CDR3 length equals 13 residues. Here the CDR3 reads CASSLRRTYEQYF. Combining the CDR3 with reference TRBV5-5 and TRBJ2-7 gives the whole variable domain DAGVTQSPTHLIKTRGQQVTLRCSPISGHKSVSWYQQVLGQGPQFIFQYYEKEERGRGNFPDRFSARQFPNYSSELNVNALLLGDSALYLCASSLRRTYEQYFGPGTRLTVT.

The chain joins TRBV5-1 to TRBJ1-2; without DNA, the TCRdb call of TRBD1 cannot be checked. Germline V lookup: CDR1 SGHRS, CDR2 YFSETQ. This CDR3 has 13 amino acids. CDR3 in amino acids: CASSSQAAYGYTF.

Frequency places this clonotype as medium-sized. The chain has TRBV18 and TRBJ1-4. The germline V gene has CDR1 KGHSH and CDR2 LQKENI. This CDR3 has 12 amino acids. This CDR3 reads CASSREVQSLFF.

The chain couples TRBV6-6 to TRBJ2-7; the TCRdb call, TRBD1, lacks DNA for checking. The CDR3 is made up of 15 amino acids. The germline CDR1 and CDR2 sequences are MNHNY and SVGAGI (reference sequence). CDR3 residues: CASSYSGQGLNEQYF.

This sequence joins TRBV14 and TRBJ2-2; TCRdb's D call of TRBD1 is untestable without DNA. The length of the CDR3 is 16 residues. Germline V gene lookup returns CDR1 SGHDN and CDR2 FVKESK. The CDR3 sequence: CASSQGLQGGSGELFF.

This clonotype is classed as medium-sized by frequency. The V gene is TRBV12-3 or TRBV12-4, the J gene TRBJ2-1; TCRdb selects TRBD2, and the lack of DNA leaves this call unchecked. There are 14 residues in the CDR3. Here the CDR3 reads CASTALAGGREQFF.